One sample yielded the 13 T cell receptor beta chains listed below, sequenced in a study of blood T cell repertoires in COVID-19 (dated by TCRdb to 2018 to 2021). The method was the immunoSEQ multiplex PCR assay. The clones in this table, taken by TCRdb from immuneACCESS, are in-frame only. Not every clone is retained; where verified, under half of the shortfall comes from an unresolved V gene, and the cause of the rest is unknown. In all, the sample holds about 95,000 clones, and around 89% of those were seen once. The biggest ten clones account for around 2.8% of the sample. Input material: peripheral blood. The receptors come from a man in his forties or fifties with COVID-19, enrolled during active disease.

The chain carries TRBV18 and TRBJ1-4; weak D call: TRBD1 (6 bases). Germline-derived CDR1 and CDR2 are KGHSH and LQKENI. Trimming stripped 1 base from V and 0 bases from J, with 9 bases between. The CDR3 sequence is 16 residues long. The CDR3 loop reads CASSPQAGATNEKLFF. The DNA for the CDR3 is TGTGCCAGCTCACCACAGGCAGGGGCAACTAATGAAAAACTGTTTTTT.

The chain joins TRBV14 to TRBJ2-3, with 11 bases aligning to TRBD2. The CDR3 contains 19 residues. Germline V gene data show CDR1 as SGHDN and CDR2 as FVKESK. V gave up 1 base and J gave up 0 bases; unmatched junction bases: 9. The CDR3 DNA sequence: TGTGCCAGCAGCCAAGGTCTAGCGGGGGGCAGATTGAGCACAGATACGCAGTATTTT. Encoded protein: CASSQGLAGGRLSTDTQYF. The whole variable domain, remainder taken from reference TRBV14 and TRBJ2-3, is EAGVTQFPSHSVIEKGQTVTLRCDPISGHDNLYWYRRVMGKEIKFLLHFVKESKQDESGMPNNRFLAERTGGTYSTLKVQPAELEDSGVYFCASSQGLAGGRLSTDTQYFGPGTRLTVL.

V usage is TRBV18 and J usage is TRBJ1-2; 7 bases are a match to TRBD1. This CDR3 is 15 amino acids long. CDR1 is KGHSH and CDR2 is LQKENI in the germline V gene. V lost 4 bases, J lost 5 bases, and 10 bases stayed unmatched. The CDR3 spells CASSQRQGQGYGYTF. CDR3 coding DNA: TGTGCCAGCTCACAACGACAGGGACAAGGGTATGGCTACACCTTC.

This clone was detected once. The V call is TRBV7-9, the J call TRBJ1-2; 11 bases are shared with TRBD1. The CDR3 is made up of 14 amino acids. The V and J ends lost 5 bases and 5 bases, in that order; junction bases with no gene match: 4. The germline V gene has CDR1 SEHNR and CDR2 FQNEAQ (reference sequence). The CDR3 sequence: CASSPGTGGYGYTF. Here the CDR3 DNA reads TGTGCCAGCAGCCCAGGGACAGGGGGTTATGGCTACACCTTC. The full variable domain, in which reference TRBV7-9 and TRBJ1-2 provide the parts outside the CDR3, is DTGVSQNPRHKITKRGQNVTFRCDPISEHNRLYWYRQTLGQGPEFLTYFQNEAQLEKSRLLSDRFSAERPKGSFSTLEIQRTEQGDSAMYLCASSPGTGGYGYTFGSGTRLTVV.

This chain joins TRBV7-3 and TRBJ2-5; the D gene is possibly TRBD2 (6 bases). CDR3 size: 14 residues. Trimming removed 5 bases at V and 5 bases at J, with 15 bases between. Germline CDR1 reads SGHTA; CDR2 reads FQGTGA. The CDR3 reads CASSPLGGLETQYF. The CDR3 nucleotides read TGTGCCAGCAGCCCCCTTGGGGGGTTGGAGACCCAGTACTTC.

This clone was counted only a few times. This chain connects TRBV4-1 to TRBJ2-2; TRBD1 aligns across 8 bases. With 1 base clipped from V and 6 bases from J, the junction kept 1 base outside the gene matches. The germline V gene encodes CDR1 MGHRA and CDR2 YSYEKL. The CDR3 totals 14 residues. The chain's CDR3 is CASSQGRGPGELFF. In DNA form, the CDR3 reads TGCGCCAGCAGCCAAGGCAGGGGGCCCGGGGAGCTGTTTTTT.

This chain connects TRBV3-1 (or the pseudogene TRBV3-2) to TRBJ2-7; 12 positions agree with TRBD2. CDR3 size: 16 residues. Trimming took 4 bases from V and 0 from J; bases not matched to a gene: 4. CDR1 is LGHDT, CDR2 YNNKEL, per germline (reference sequence). CDR3 loop: CASSPLAGGPSYEQYF. CDR3 sequence (DNA): TGTGCCAGCAGCCCACTAGCGGGGGGCCCCTCCTACGAGCAGTACTTC.

The CDR3 is CASSQASYGYTF. The CDR3 coding sequence is TGTGCCAGCAGCCAAGCCAGCTATGGCTACACCTTC. The V gene is TRBV3-1 (or the pseudogene TRBV3-2), the J gene TRBJ1-2; D gene ambiguous. Germline V gene lookup returns CDR1 LGHDT and CDR2 YNNKEL (reference sequence). V lost 1 base, J lost 4 bases, and 4 bases lay in between. The CDR3 consists of 12 residues.

The chain carries TRBV4-2 and TRBJ2-5; TRBD2 matches at 9 bases. This CDR3 contains 17 residues. V gave up 1 base and J gave up 3 bases; unmatched junction bases: 9. The V gene's germline CDR1 is LGHNA and CDR2 YNFKEQ. DNA of the CDR3: TGTGCCAGCAGCCAAGGAAGTCCGGGACTAGCAGAAGAGACCCAGTACTTC. Translated: CASSQGSPGLAEETQYF.

The chain employs TRBV18 and TRBJ2-1; 9 bases line up with TRBD1. V shed 6 bases, J shed 6 bases, and the junction held 9 bases outside the gene matches. The CDR3 has 15 amino acids. Germline CDR1 is KGHSH and CDR2 is LQKENI. This chain's CDR3 is CASSGQGILVNEQFF. The CDR3 coding sequence is TGTGCCAGCTCGGGACAGGGAATACTGGTCAATGAGCAGTTCTTC. Full variable domain (outside the CDR3, taken from reference TRBV18 and TRBJ2-1): NAGVMQNPRHLVRRRGQEARLRCSPMKGHSHVYWYRQLPEEGLKFMVYLQKENIIDESGMPKERFSAEFPKEGPSILRIQQVVRGDSAAYFCASSGQGILVNEQFFGPGTRLTVL.

The V and J genes are TRBV11-2 and TRBJ1-3; D possibly corresponds to TRBD1 (6 bases). The V gene's germline CDR1 is SGHAT and CDR2 FQNNGV. V was shortened by 6 bases and J by 2 bases, with 20 bases between the two germline ends. The CDR3 extends over 17 amino acids. This CDR3 reads CASRQRSRGATGNTIYF. The CDR3 coding sequence is TGTGCCAGCAGGCAAAGATCTCGGGGGGCCACTGGAAACACCATATATTTT. Looking up the rest from reference TRBV11-2 and TRBJ1-3 gives the full variable domain: EAGVAQSPRYKIIEKRQSVAFWCNPISGHATLYWYQQILGQGPKLLIQFQNNGVVDDSQLPKDRFSAERLKGVDSTLKIQPAKLEDSAVYLCASRQRSRGATGNTIYFGEGSWLTVV.

This sequence joins TRBV4-3 and TRBJ2-2; TRBD1 matches 7 bases. The germline V gene encodes CDR1 LGHNA and CDR2 YSLEER. The CDR3 has 15 amino acids. The trim removed 4 bases at V and 4 bases at J, leaving 6 bases unmatched. DNA for the CDR3: TGCGCCAGCAGCCCTGGGACAGCCCGCACCGGGGAGCTGTTTTTT. Protein sequence: CASSPGTARTGELFF.

V gene TRBV28 combines with J gene TRBJ2-7, with 9 bases aligning to TRBD1. V dropped 7 bases and J dropped 2; count of bases not matched to a gene: 9. The CDR3 runs 15 residues. The germline CDR1 and CDR2 sequences are MDHEN and SYDVKM. DNA for the CDR3: TGTGCCAGCACCCTTCCCGGGACAGGGACCTACGAGCAGTACTTC. Translating it yields CASTLPGTGTYEQYF. Together with reference TRBV28 and TRBJ2-7, the CDR3 gives the full variable domain: DVKVTQSSRYLVKRTGEKVFLECVQDMDHENMFWYRQDPGLGLRLIYFSYDVKMKEKGDIPEGYSVSREKKERFSLILESASTNQTSMYLCASTLPGTGTYEQYFGPGTRLTVT.